This TCR beta chain appears in the sequencing data of a study of graft-versus-host responses after intestinal transplantation. At the level of the study: Among the recipients, transplants were multivisceral, liver-intestinal, or isolated intestinal. Recipients across the board were started on anti-thymocyte globulin induction, then kept on tacrolimus and steroids for around three years. General study findings and limits: Elevated graft-versus-host to host-versus-graft clonal ratios in allografts were recorded for patients with graft-donor T cell macrochimerism. Researchers found peak circulating GvH clone levels linked to early post-transplant HvG declines.

Profiling relied on immunoSEQ multiplex PCR, and the TCRdb table lists in-frame clones only, not all of them. The sample has 45,000 to 50,000 clones; over 80% are singletons. Worth noting for this clone: What it binds is not known.

This TCR was recovered from a human patient who received an intestinal transplant, so some T cells may come from the graft donor. This specimen consisted of PBMCs, obtained around 790 days after a first intestinal transplant, on the day of a second.

CDR3 protein: CASEETVTGELFF. CDR3 bases: TGTGCCAGCGAGGAGACAGTGACCGGGGAGCTGTTTTTT. The chain links TRBV2 to TRBJ2-2; a possible D gene is TRBD1 (5 bases). CDR1 is SNHLY, CDR2 FYNNEI, per germline. The length of the CDR3 is 13 residues. V lost 8 bases to trimming and J lost 5 bases, with 12 bases between them.